One and the same sample provided the 30 T cell receptor beta chains below, sequenced in a study of blood T cell repertoires in COVID-19. Profiled with immunoSEQ multiplex PCR; TCRdb holds only in-frame clones, not every one. The sample consists of about 350,000 clones, about 90% of them appearing once. The sample taken for sequencing was PBMCs or T cells enriched from blood (not recorded which). All receptors derive from a young woman who had recovered from COVID-19.

The chain carries TRBV30 and TRBJ1-2, with 9 nucleotides matching TRBD1. This CDR3 region has 13 residues. In germline, CDR1 is GTSNPN, CDR2 SVGIG (reference sequence). Trimming removed 4 bases from V and 2 bases from J; junction bases left unmatched: 2. CDR3 protein: CAWTGTGNYGYTF. The CDR3 DNA is TGTGCCTGGACGGGGACAGGGAACTATGGCTACACCTTC.

The chain couples TRBV11-3 to TRBJ2-7; 9 bases line up with TRBD1. The CDR3 length is 14 residues. The germline V gene encodes CDR1 SGHNT and CDR2 YENEEA. The V segment lost 5 bases and the J segment 5 bases; nucleotides outside the gene matches: 7. This CDR3 is CASSAGQGIDEQYF. CDR3 DNA: TGTGCCAGCAGCGCCGGACAGGGGATCGACGAGCAGTACTTC.

This chain connects TRBV18 to TRBJ1-4; 8 bases fit TRBD1. This CDR3 has 17 amino acids. The germline V gene encodes CDR1 KGHSH and CDR2 LQKENI. The V gene end was trimmed by 3 bases and the J gene end by 0 bases; junction bases not matched to a gene: 6. The CDR3 DNA follows: TGTGCCAGCTCACCGGGACAGGCCAGTGCAACTAATGAAAAACTGTTTTTT. The encoded protein is CASSPGQASATNEKLFF.

This chain joins TRBV7-9 and TRBJ1-5; possibly TRBD1 for D (6 bases). The CDR3 is 14 amino acids. The germline CDR1 and CDR2 sequences are SEHNR and FQNEAQ (reference sequence). V was cut by 0 bases and J by 5 bases, with 8 bases left in between. The CDR3 nucleotides read TGTGCCAGCAGCTTAGCACAGGGTGATCAGCCCCAGCATTTT. Its protein is CASSLAQGDQPQHF.

V is TRBV2 and J is TRBJ1-3, with a tentative D call TRBD1 (6 bases). Germline CDR1 and CDR2: SNHLY and FYNNEI. CDR3 length: 14 amino acids. V was cut by 2 bases and J by 7 bases, with 12 bases left in between. The CDR3, as DNA: TGTGCCAGCAGTGAAAGGCAGGGGTGGAACACCATATATTTT. Amino acid sequence: CASSERQGWNTIYF.

The chain joins TRBV4-3 to TRBJ1-2; TRBD1 aligns across 8 bases. The V segment lost 3 bases and the J segment 4 bases; nucleotides outside the gene matches: 1. Per the germline V gene, CDR1 is LGHNA and CDR2 is YSLEER. The CDR3 extends over 13 amino acids. The CDR3 nucleotides are TGCGCCAGCAGCCAGGGGACAGGCTATGGCTACACCTTC. Its translation is CASSQGTGYGYTF.

The CDR3 DNA sequence: TGCAGTGCTAGTGGGGGCATAGGGGACTATGGCTACACCTTC. Its protein is CSASGGIGDYGYTF. The rearrangement uses TRBV20-1 and TRBJ1-2, with D perhaps TRBD1 (6 bases). The V gene lost 3 bases and the J gene lost 3 bases, with 14 bases spanning the gap. The CDR3 sequence is 14 residues long. Germline V gives CDR1 DFQATT, CDR2 SNEGSKA (reference sequence).

Note on this clone: Other DNA sequences within the sample encode an identical CDR3. The chain combines TRBV7-9 with TRBJ1-4, with 10 positions matching TRBD1. CDR3 length equals 16 residues. V trimming: 0 bases; J trimming: 7 bases; junction bases outside the gene matches: 5. In germline, CDR1 is SEHNR, CDR2 FQNEAQ (reference sequence). CDR3 DNA: TGTGCCAGCAGCTTAGCCGGCGGGGACAGGGGTGAAAAACTGTTTTTT. Residues: CASSLAGGDRGEKLFF.

This clone has only one observation. The chain is built from TRBV2 and TRBJ1-1, with 9 bases identical to TRBD1. The CDR3 runs 16 residues. V lost 8 bases to trimming and J lost 3 bases; unmatched junction nucleotides: 13. Germline CDR1 and CDR2: SNHLY and FYNNEI. Written as DNA, the CDR3 is TGTGCCAGCGTCATTGGGACAGGGCCGGGGTACACTGAAGCTTTCTTT. The encoded protein is CASVIGTGPGYTEAFF.

The rearrangement joins TRBV11-2 to TRBJ1-6, with 8 bases aligning to TRBD1. The germline V gene has CDR1 SGHAT and CDR2 FQNNGV. There are 14 residues in the CDR3. The ends lost 5 bases at V and 8 bases at J; junction bases unmatched: 5. The CDR3 DNA sequence: TGTGCCAGCAGCGTCGACAGGGGAGATTCACCCCTCCACTTT. This translates into CASSVDRGDSPLHF.

This chain links TRBV5-5 with TRBJ2-7; perhaps TRBD2 as D (5 bases). CDR1 SGHKS and CDR2 YYEKEE come from the germline V gene (reference sequence). V lost 4 bases, J lost 2 bases, and 10 bases lay in between. The CDR3 extends over 13 amino acids. CDR3 bases: TGTGCCAGCAGCCGGGGTGGCGCCTACGAGCAGTACTTC. It is translated as CASSRGGAYEQYF.

This sequence joins TRBV12-2 and TRBJ2-7; the table assigns TRBD2, which was not confirmed against the DNA. TRBV12-2 is labeled a pseudogene. The CDR3 runs 15 residues. The CDR3 sequence is CASRTTTFGAYEQYF. The CDR3 DNA follows: TGTGCAAGTCGGACTACAACCTTCGGGGCCTACGAGCAGTACTTC.

This sequence joins TRBV28 and TRBJ1-3; D not certain. The V end was cut by 3 bases, the J end by 1 base, with 4 bases between. The CDR3 is 13 residues long. Germline lookup yields CDR1 MDHEN and CDR2 SYDVKM. The CDR3 is CASSFQSGNTIYF. In nucleotides, the CDR3 is TGTGCCAGCAGTTTCCAATCTGGAAACACCATATATTTT.

The chain combines TRBV4-2 with TRBJ2-7; D possibly corresponds to TRBD1 (5 bases). This CDR3 contains 18 residues. Germline V gene data show CDR1 as LGHNA and CDR2 as YNFKEQ. The V gene lost 0 bases and the J gene lost 0 bases, with 18 bases spanning the gap. CDR3 amino acids: CASSQDLERQRSSYEQYF. The CDR3 region has the DNA TGTGCCAGCAGCCAAGATCTTGAGCGACAGCGAAGCTCCTACGAGCAGTACTTC.

In DNA form, the CDR3 reads TGTGCCAGCAGCTTAGTTGGCTCCTATGGCTACACCTTC. It codes for CASSLVGSYGYTF. V gene TRBV7-2 combines with J gene TRBJ1-2, with D unresolved. Germline V lookup: CDR1 SGHTA, CDR2 FQGNSA. V was pared by 1 base and J by 4 bases, with 7 bases between. The CDR3 is 13 amino acids. Full variable domain (rest looked up from reference TRBV7-2 and TRBJ1-2): GAGVSQSPSNKVTEKGKDVELRCDPISGHTALYWYRQSLGQGLEFLIYFQGNSAPDKSGLPSDRFSAERTGGSVSTLTIQRTQQEDSAVYLCASSLVGSYGYTFGSGTRLTVV.

This chain links TRBV30 with TRBJ1-1, with 7 bases fitting TRBD1. The CDR3 is 14 amino acids. The germline gives CDR1 GTSNPN, CDR2 SVGIG (reference sequence). V was clipped by 2 bases and J by 1 base; unmatched bases: 4. CDR3 residues: CAWSRPGGNTEAFF. The CDR3 bases are TGTGCCTGGAGTCGACCAGGGGGGAACACTGAAGCTTTCTTT.

V usage is TRBV6-5 and J usage is TRBJ2-3; D uncertain. Germline-derived CDR1 and CDR2 are MNHEY and SVGAGI. CDR3 size: 12 residues. V was shortened by 7 bases and J by 4 bases, with 9 bases between the two germline ends. CDR3 in amino acids: CASKREPDTQYF. DNA for the CDR3: TGTGCCAGCAAGAGAGAACCAGATACGCAGTATTTT.

The rearrangement joins TRBV29-1 to TRBJ1-1; 8 bases line up with TRBD1. This CDR3 has 14 amino acids. After removal of 1 base from V and 4 bases from J, the junction contained 5 bases not matched to a gene. Germline CDR1 and CDR2: SQVTM and ANQGSEA. CDR3 coding DNA: TGCAGCGTTGAAGGTGGACAGGGAGCCACTGAAGCTTTCTTT. Translating gives CSVEGGQGATEAFF. The complete variable domain, with remaining parts taken from reference TRBV29-1 and TRBJ1-1, reads SAVISQKPSRDICQRGTSLTIQCQVDSQVTMMFWYRQQPGQSLTLIATANQGSEATYESGFVIDKFPISRPNLTFSTLTVSNMSPEDSSIYLCSVEGGQGATEAFFGQGTRLTVV.

V and J are TRBV9 and TRBJ2-4, with 7 nucleotides matching TRBD2. The V gene's germline CDR1 is SGDLS and CDR2 YYNGEE. The V segment lost 3 bases and the J segment 3 bases; nucleotides outside the gene matches: 6. The CDR3 length is 15 residues. In nucleotides, the CDR3 is TGTGCCAGCAGCGACTCCCTAGCGGACAAAAACATTCAGTACTTC. Amino acid sequence: CASSDSLADKNIQYF. The variable domain in full, completed from reference TRBV9 and TRBJ2-4, reads DSGVTQTPKHLITATGQRVTLRCSPRSGDLSVYWYQQSLDQGLQFLIQYYNGEERAKGNILERFSAQQFPDLHSELNLSSLELGDSALYFCASSDSLADKNIQYFGAGTRLSVL.

The rearrangement uses TRBV2 and TRBJ1-1, with no clear D. With 2 bases removed from V and 1 base from J, the gap between germline ends came to 8 bases. This CDR3 region has 14 residues. Looked up from germline, CDR1 is SNHLY and CDR2 is FYNNEI. CDR3 coding DNA: TGTGCCAGCAGTGAATGGGCCAGGAACACTGAAGCTTTCTTT. This encodes CASSEWARNTEAFF. Using reference TRBV2 and TRBJ1-1 for the parts outside the CDR3, the full variable domain is EPEVTQTPSHQVTQMGQEVILRCVPISNHLYFYWYRQILGQKVEFLVSFYNNEISEKSEIFDDQFSVERPDGSNFTLKIRSTKLEDSAMYFCASSEWARNTEAFFGQGTRLTVV.

The genes are TRBV28 and TRBJ2-7; perhaps TRBD1 as D (6 bases). V was trimmed by 2 bases and J by 0 bases, leaving 8 bases between them. Germline CDR1 reads MDHEN; CDR2 reads SYDVKM. This CDR3 comprises 14 residues. CDR3 sequence (DNA): TGTGCCAGCAGTTTAACGGGACACTCCTACGAGCAGTACTTC. This gives the protein CASSLTGHSYEQYF. The whole variable domain, filled in from reference TRBV28 and TRBJ2-7, reads DVKVTQSSRYLVKRTGEKVFLECVQDMDHENMFWYRQDPGLGLRLIYFSYDVKMKEKGDIPEGYSVSREKKERFSLILESASTNQTSMYLCASSLTGHSYEQYFGPGTRLTVT.

The chain is built from TRBV19 and TRBJ2-7, with TRBD1 identical over 8 bases. Per the germline V gene, CDR1 is LNHDA and CDR2 is SQIVND (reference sequence). The V and J ends lost 3 bases and 3 bases, in that order; junction bases with no gene match: 16. This CDR3 is built from 18 residues. CDR3: CASSIPGSGGASIYEQYF. As DNA, the CDR3 is TGTGCCAGTAGTATCCCTGGTTCAGGGGGCGCTTCGATCTACGAGCAGTACTTC. The full variable domain, completed using reference TRBV19 and TRBJ2-7, is DGGITQSPKYLFRKEGQNVTLSCEQNLNHDAMYWYRQDPGQGLRLIYYSQIVNDFQKGDIAEGYSVSREKKESFPLTVTSAQKNPTAFYLCASSIPGSGGASIYEQYFGPGTRLTVT.

V gene TRBV7-9 combines with J gene TRBJ1-2, with D perhaps matching TRBD1 (5 bases). Germline assignment: CDR1 SEHNR and CDR2 FQNEAQ (reference sequence). CDR3 length: 14 residues. V lost 0 bases and J 2 bases, leaving 7 bases between the germline ends. DNA of the CDR3: TGTGCCAGCAGCTTAGCAGGGGCCAACTATGGCTACACCTTC. Its translation is CASSLAGANYGYTF. Full variable domain (remainder filled in from reference TRBV7-9 and TRBJ1-2): DTGVSQNPRHKITKRGQNVTFRCDPISEHNRLYWYRQTLGQGPEFLTYFQNEAQLEKSRLLSDRFSAERPKGSFSTLEIQRTEQGDSAMYLCASSLAGANYGYTFGSGTRLTVV.

This chain links TRBV5-4 with TRBJ2-3; possible D gene TRBD2, 7 bases. The V end was cut by 1 base, the J end by 4 bases, with 16 bases between. The CDR3 runs 16 residues. Germline V gives CDR1 SGHNT, CDR2 YYREEE (reference sequence). CDR3 in amino acids: CASSLYEGGRSDTQYF. CDR3 coding DNA: TGTGCCAGCAGCTTGTACGAGGGGGGGCGGTCAGATACGCAGTATTTT.

V usage is TRBV5-5 and J usage is TRBJ2-5; TRBD2 agrees at 11 bases. This CDR3 has 15 residues. The V gene end was trimmed by 4 bases and the J gene end by 4 bases; junction bases not matched to a gene: 6. Germline CDR1 is SGHKS and CDR2 is YYEKEE (reference sequence). For the CDR3, the DNA is TGTGCCAGCAGCCCCCGACTAGCGGGGTTAGAGACCCAGTACTTC. Encoded protein: CASSPRLAGLETQYF.

This chain connects TRBV7-2 to TRBJ1-1, with 8 bases matching TRBD1. Trimming took 1 base from V and 5 from J; bases not matched to a gene: 6. The CDR3 is made up of 15 amino acids. Germline CDR1 reads SGHTA; CDR2 reads FQGNSA. The CDR3 DNA reads TGTGCCAGCAGCTTAGATCCAGGGGGCGGTACTGAAGCTTTCTTT. Translation gives CASSLDPGGGTEAFF. Based on the CDR3 plus reference TRBV7-2 and TRBJ1-1, the full variable domain is GAGVSQSPSNKVTEKGKDVELRCDPISGHTALYWYRQSLGQGLEFLIYFQGNSAPDKSGLPSDRFSAERTGGSVSTLTIQRTQQEDSAVYLCASSLDPGGGTEAFFGQGTRLTVV.

V usage is TRBV3-1 (or the pseudogene TRBV3-2) and J usage is TRBJ2-7, with TRBD1 identical over 8 bases. The germline CDR1 and CDR2 sequences are LGHDT and YNNKEL (reference sequence). This CDR3 has 14 residues. With V trimmed by 6 bases and J by 2 bases, 6 bases remained unmatched. CDR3 bases: TGTGCCAGCAGTCCGGACAGGGTAGCCTACGAGCAGTACTTC. This encodes CASSPDRVAYEQYF.

The V call is TRBV28, the J call TRBJ1-4; D might be TRBD1 (5 bases). Trimming shortened V by 7 bases and J by 7 bases, and 13 bases separated the two germline ends. The CDR3 covers 13 residues. Germline V lookup: CDR1 MDHEN, CDR2 SYDVKM. The CDR3 region is CASKNGGSEKLFF. CDR3 DNA: TGTGCCAGCAAGAACGGGGGTAGTGAAAAACTGTTTTTT.

The V gene is TRBV3-1 (or the pseudogene TRBV3-2), the J gene TRBJ1-1, with 9 bases lining up with TRBD1. With V trimmed by 4 bases and J by 0 bases, 9 bases remained unmatched. The germline gives CDR1 LGHDT, CDR2 YNNKEL (reference sequence). This CDR3 is 17 amino acids long. The CDR3 spells CASSPGGTGYMNTEAFF. The DNA of the CDR3 is TGTGCCAGCAGCCCGGGCGGGACAGGGTACATGAACACTGAAGCTTTCTTT.

The chain joins TRBV27 to TRBJ2-4; the D gene is possibly TRBD2 (6 bases). Germline loops: CDR1 MNHEY, CDR2 SMNVEV (reference sequence). Trimming shortened V by 0 bases and J by 8 bases, and 20 bases separated the two germline ends. The CDR3 length is 17 residues. This chain's CDR3 is CASSLSFFGGFRDIQYF. CDR3 nucleotides: TGTGCCAGCAGTTTATCCTTTTTCGGGGGATTTAGAGACATTCAGTACTTC.